A single sample is the source of the 18 T cell receptor beta chains below, sequenced in a study of T cells after yellow fever vaccination. TCRdb called the 5' RACE reads again in MiXCR, with one record for every CDR3 protein. The sample contains 50,000 or so distinct CDR3 sequences, about 7.9% of which appear only once. The source was CD8+ T cells sorted from PBMCs, collected roughly 15 days after the first yellow fever vaccination. These receptors were taken from a man aged 18 to 29 who received the YFV17D yellow fever vaccine.

Ten or more counts support this clonotype. The V call is TRBV2, the J call TRBJ2-1, with TRBD2 matching over 7 bases. The V and J ends lost 4 bases and 7 bases, in that order; junction bases with no gene match: 4. Germline assignment: CDR1 SNHLY and CDR2 FYNNEI. The length of the CDR3 is 13 residues. CDR3 nucleotides: TGTGCCAGCAGTGTTCGGGGAGGGAATGAGCAGTTCTTC. Its translation is CASSVRGGNEQFF.

This clonotype was picked up many times. V and J are TRBV4-1 and TRBJ2-2; weak D call: TRBD2 (6 bases). This CDR3 spans 14 amino acids. V dropped 4 bases and J dropped 2 bases, with 8 bases sitting between them. Germline loops: CDR1 MGHRA, CDR2 YSYEKL. DNA for the CDR3: TGCGCCAGCAGCCCGGGACTTAACACCGGGGAGCTGTTTTTT. Its protein is CASSPGLNTGELFF.

This clonotype was picked up many times. This chain connects TRBV7-9 to TRBJ1-4; D gene unclear. V was shortened by 5 bases and J by 8 bases, with 18 bases between the two germline ends. Germline CDR1 reads SEHNR; CDR2 reads FQNEAQ (reference sequence). The CDR3 contains 15 residues. CDR3 nucleotides: TGTGCCAGCAGCAATCTACCTTCCGACGGGGAAAAACTGTTTTTT. This encodes CASSNLPSDGEKLFF. Drawing the rest from reference TRBV7-9 and TRBJ1-4, the complete variable domain is DTGVSQNPRHKITKRGQNVTFRCDPISEHNRLYWYRQTLGQGPEFLTYFQNEAQLEKSRLLSDRFSAERPKGSFSTLEIQRTEQGDSAMYLCASSNLPSDGEKLFFGSGTQLSVL.

This clonotype was detected many times. The rearrangement joins TRBV7-9 to TRBJ2-7; D not resolved. The CDR3 length is 12 residues. Germline loops: CDR1 SEHNR, CDR2 FQNEAQ (reference sequence). V was pared by 4 bases and J by 6 bases, with 10 bases between. CDR3 DNA sequence: TGTGCCAGCAGCTCAGGAGCTAGCGAGCAGTACTTC. Amino acids: CASSSGASEQYF. The full variable domain, in which reference TRBV7-9 and TRBJ2-7 provide the parts outside the CDR3, is DTGVSQNPRHKITKRGQNVTFRCDPISEHNRLYWYRQTLGQGPEFLTYFQNEAQLEKSRLLSDRFSAERPKGSFSTLEIQRTEQGDSAMYLCASSSGASEQYFGPGTRLTVT.

This clonotype came up many times. The rearrangement links TRBV20-1 to TRBJ1-1; D unclear. The germline V and J ends were trimmed by 6 bases and 6 bases, with 17 bases remaining between them. This CDR3 is built from 13 residues. Germline V gives CDR1 DFQATT, CDR2 SNEGSKA (reference sequence). CDR3 sequence: CSAQSKILPEAFF. The CDR3 region has the DNA TGCAGTGCACAAAGTAAGATTCTCCCTGAAGCTTTCTTT.

The V call is TRBV19, the J call TRBJ2-1; D uncertain. The V gene lost 3 bases and the J gene lost 4 bases, with 7 bases spanning the gap. There are 13 residues in the CDR3. Germline V gene lookup returns CDR1 LNHDA and CDR2 SQIVND (reference sequence). The CDR3 sequence is CASSMSAYNEQFF. In DNA form, the CDR3 reads TGTGCCAGTAGTATGTCCGCGTACAATGAGCAGTTCTTC.

Comments on this clonotype: It may be a read error: a sequence one base away is much more abundant. This rearrangement joins TRBV5-1 to TRBJ2-3, with 9 bases aligning to TRBD1. V was pared by 3 bases and J by 2 bases, with 7 bases of the junction left unmatched. Germline loops: CDR1 SGHRS, CDR2 YFSETQ. The length of the CDR3 is 16 residues. DNA for the CDR3: TGCGCCAGCAGCTCCAGGACAGGGGAGTACACAGATACGCAGTATTTT. Its translation: CASSSRTGEYTDTQYF.

Regarding this clonotype: This clone may be a read error of a much larger clone one base away. This chain links TRBV7-8 with TRBJ2-3; no clear D gene. Per germline, CDR1 SGHVS and CDR2 FQNEAQ. V dropped 5 bases and J dropped 10 bases, with 25 bases sitting between them. The CDR3 is made up of 16 amino acids. The CDR3 DNA is TGTGCCAGCAGCCCACGTCCTATTGGGGATGTAAATGCGCAGTATTTT. Translated: CASSPRPIGDVNAQYF.

The sample holds many counts of this clonotype. CDR3 region: CASSQEIEPGQGFYEQYF. In nucleotides, the CDR3 is TGCGCCAGCAGCCAAGAAATAGAACCGGGACAGGGCTTCTACGAGCAGTACTTC. This sequence joins TRBV4-1 and TRBJ2-7, with 9 nucleotides matching TRBD1. Germline V gives CDR1 MGHRA, CDR2 YSYEKL. The CDR3 spans 18 residues. Trimming took 0 bases from V and 3 from J; bases not matched to a gene: 12.

This clonotype occurred many times. The chain links TRBV7-9 to TRBJ1-5; D not resolved. V gave up 1 base and J gave up 6 bases, with 7 bases separating them. This CDR3 comprises 13 residues. Per germline, CDR1 SEHNR and CDR2 FQNEAQ (reference sequence). This CDR3 reads CASSLEKGQPQHF. CDR3 in DNA: TGTGCCAGCAGCTTAGAAAAAGGTCAGCCCCAGCATTTT.

Worth noting for this clonotype: A read error is possible here, since a much larger clone lies one base away. This rearrangement joins TRBV2 to TRBJ2-1; TRBD2 agrees at 11 bases. Germline V gene lookup returns CDR1 SNHLY and CDR2 FYNNEI. This CDR3 has 15 amino acids. CDR3 residues: CASSEGTSGRNEHFF. In DNA form, the CDR3 reads TGTGCCAGCAGTGAAGGGACTAGCGGGCGTAATGAGCACTTCTTC.

The table lists this clonotype with many counts. This chain links TRBV6-6 with TRBJ2-2, with D possibly TRBD2 on 6 matching bases. CDR3 length: 13 residues. V lost 8 bases and J 1 base, leaving 8 bases between the germline ends. Looked up from germline, CDR1 is MNHNY and CDR2 is SVGAGI (reference sequence). CDR3 residues: CASEAGNTGELFF. The CDR3 DNA is TGTGCCAGCGAAGCGGGGAACACCGGGGAGCTGTTTTTT.

This clonotype was recorded many times. The V and J genes are TRBV7-2 and TRBJ2-2; D may match TRBD1 or TRBD2 (5 bases each). Between the trimmed V and J ends, which lost 0 bases and 5 bases, there was a span of 10 bases. CDR1 and CDR2 from the germline V gene are SGHTA and FQGNSA. This CDR3 has 15 amino acids. The CDR3 DNA sequence: TGTGCCAGCAGCTTAGCGGGACCACCGACCGGGGAGCTGTTTTTT. Its protein product is CASSLAGPPTGELFF.

The sample holds many counts of this clonotype. The V and J genes are TRBV10-2 and TRBJ2-3, with no clear D. With 3 bases removed from V and 5 bases from J, the gap between germline ends came to 9 bases. This CDR3 region has 13 residues. Germline V lookup: CDR1 WSHSY, CDR2 SAAADI. CDR3 sequence (DNA): TGCGCCAGCAGTGATGAACAAGGAGATACGCAGTATTTT. Translation: CASSDEQGDTQYF.

This clonotype was counted at least ten times. The rearrangement joins TRBV11-2 to TRBJ2-5; D might be TRBD2 (6 bases). V lost 4 bases, J lost 0 bases, and 18 bases lay in between. The CDR3 runs 17 residues. Germline V CDR1 and CDR2: SGHAT, FQNNGV. DNA for the CDR3: TGTGCCAGCAGCTCCCCGGACGGGAGCGGATACCAAGAGACCCAGTACTTC. As protein: CASSSPDGSGYQETQYF.

The chain links TRBV29-1 to TRBJ2-3, with D possibly matching TRBD2 (5 bases). The CDR3 length is 14 residues. V lost 4 bases to trimming and J lost 1 base, with 12 bases between them. CDR1 and CDR2 (germline): SQVTM, ANQGSEA. The CDR3 protein is CSVVGLGGTDTQYF. The CDR3 DNA follows: TGCAGCGTTGTAGGTCTCGGGGGCACAGATACGCAGTATTTT.

Ten or more counts support this clonotype. At one end, the junction sequence differs from germline, possibly due to a read error. The chain is built from TRBV5-1 and TRBJ1-2, with 10 positions matching TRBD1. Per the germline V gene, CDR1 is SGHRS and CDR2 is YFSETQ. The CDR3 loop spans 13 amino acids. CDR3 in amino acids: CASSPGQGFRYIF. The CDR3 DNA follows: TGCGCCAGCAGTCCGGGACAGGGGTTCCGCTACATCTTC.

J is TRBJ1-5 and V is TRBV3-1, with D hard to call. The V and J ends lost 10 bases and 0 bases respectively, with 16 bases between them. This CDR3 region has 15 residues. Germline V CDR1 and CDR2: LGHDT, YNNKEL (reference sequence). The CDR3 DNA reads TGTGCCACCTCCCCGGGAGTGAATAGCAATCAGCCCCAGCATTTT. Translated: CATSPGVNSNQPQHF.